The next 21 T cell receptor beta chains were all read from a single sample in a study of shared clonotypes between healthy human individuals. Profiled with immunoSEQ multiplex PCR; TCRdb holds only in-frame clones, not every one. The repertoire consists of some 1.4 million clones, with roughly 96% occurring once and the leading ten covering roughly 1.1%. The sequenced material came from naive CD4+ T cells sorted from blood. The subset was: CD45RA+ positively selected. The receptors derive from a man aged 25-45 years in good health.

The gene calls are TRBV6-1 and TRBJ2-3, with 8 bases identical to TRBD1. The CDR3 sequence is 16 residues long. Germline lookup yields CDR1 MNHNS and CDR2 SASEGT. Trimming cost V 3 bases and J 1 base; bases outside gene matches: 6. The CDR3 is CASSDRGLRGTDTQYF. CDR3 coding DNA: TGTGCCAGCAGTGACAGGGGGCTGAGAGGCACAGATACGCAGTATTTT.

V gene TRBV5-1 combines with J gene TRBJ1-5; D is possibly TRBD1 (5 bases). Germline V gene data show CDR1 as SGHRS and CDR2 as YFSETQ. Trimming stripped 3 bases from V and 4 bases from J, with 11 bases between. The CDR3 spans 14 residues. The CDR3 loop is CASSSGRPNQPQHF. CDR3 coding DNA: TGCGCCAGCAGCTCGGGACGGCCAAATCAGCCCCAGCATTTT.

The V gene is TRBV5-1, the J gene TRBJ2-7, with TRBD1 matching over 10 bases. The CDR3 is 13 residues long. Germline loops: CDR1 SGHRS, CDR2 YFSETQ. Trimming removed 6 bases from V and 4 bases from J; junction bases left unmatched: 4. CDR3 protein: CASKGDRGYEQYF. CDR3 in DNA: TGCGCCAGCAAGGGGGACAGGGGTTACGAGCAGTACTTC.

The chain carries TRBV30 and TRBJ2-5, with D uncertain. The V end lost 4 bases, the J end lost 5 bases, and 8 bases lay between the germline ends. Germline values: CDR1 GTSNPN, CDR2 SVGIG (reference sequence). The CDR3 is 11 amino acids. The CDR3 DNA reads as TGTGCCTGGACCCCCGGGGAGACCCAGTACTTC. Translating gives CAWTPGETQYF.

The chain combines TRBV15 with TRBJ2-2, with a weak D call TRBD1 (5 bases). Trimming cost V 4 bases and J 3 bases, with 12 bases left between them. This CDR3 has 15 residues. The germline gives CDR1 LNHNV, CDR2 YYDKDF (reference sequence). The CDR3 DNA follows: TGTGCCACCAGCACCCTGAAACAGGACACCGGGGAGCTGTTTTTT. It yields the protein CATSTLKQDTGELFF.

The genes are TRBV5-1 and TRBJ2-1; D call uncertain. The V gene lost 6 bases and the J gene lost 2 bases, with 15 bases spanning the gap. The length of the CDR3 is 15 residues. Looked up from germline, CDR1 is SGHRS and CDR2 is YFSETQ. CDR3 sequence: CASTSKDYTYNEQFF. CDR3 bases: TGCGCCAGCACATCCAAAGATTATACCTACAATGAGCAGTTCTTC.

The chain carries TRBV28 and TRBJ2-5, with 14 bases that match TRBD2. The CDR3 totals 14 residues. V shed 7 bases, J shed 5 bases, and the junction held 3 bases outside the gene matches. CDR1 is MDHEN, CDR2 SYDVKM, per germline. CDR3 bases: TGTGCCAGCAAGGGACTAGCGGGAGACGAGACCCAGTACTTC. This encodes CASKGLAGDETQYF.

The chain joins TRBV27 to TRBJ2-5, with D possibly matching TRBD1 (6 bases). The V and J ends lost 2 bases and 6 bases respectively, with 16 bases between them. The CDR3 covers 15 residues. The germline gives CDR1 MNHEY, CDR2 SMNVEV (reference sequence). The CDR3 DNA reads TGTGCCAGCAGTTTAAGGGAACAGGGTAGGAAGACCCAGTACTTC. It encodes CASSLREQGRKTQYF.

This rearrangement joins TRBV5-1 to TRBJ2-5, with TRBD2 matching 9 bases. V lost 0 bases and J lost 1; bases outside the gene matches: 7. This CDR3 is built from 17 residues. Germline loops: CDR1 SGHRS, CDR2 YFSETQ. CDR3 residues: CASSLEVVAGVQETQYF. The CDR3 DNA reads TGCGCCAGCAGCTTGGAGGTGGTAGCGGGAGTCCAAGAGACCCAGTACTTC.

The V gene is TRBV15, the J gene TRBJ2-1; 15 nucleotides line up with TRBD2. This CDR3 is 19 amino acids long. Germline V CDR1 and CDR2: LNHNV, YYDKDF (reference sequence). The ends lost 5 bases at V and 1 base at J; junction bases unmatched: 9. The CDR3 loop reads CATSSTRGTSGRSYNEQFF. CDR3 in DNA: TGTGCCACCAGCTCAACCCGAGGGACTAGCGGGAGGTCCTACAATGAGCAGTTCTTC.

The chain recombines TRBV7-2 with TRBJ1-1; TRBD1 aligns across 10 bases. V was pared by 4 bases and J by 3 bases, with 8 bases of the junction left unmatched. Germline V gene data show CDR1 as SGHTA and CDR2 as FQGNSA. CDR3 length equals 16 residues. The CDR3 bases are TGTGCCAGCAGCTATTGGGACAGGGGTGGCGACACTGAAGCTTTCTTT. This sequence encodes CASSYWDRGGDTEAFF.

J is TRBJ2-3 and V is TRBV5-6; no firm D call. The CDR3 loop spans 13 amino acids. The germline V and J ends were trimmed by 4 bases and 4 bases, with 10 bases remaining between them. Germline V lookup: CDR1 SGHDT, CDR2 YYEEEE. The DNA of the CDR3 is TGTGCCAGCAGCGGACCGGTCCCAGATACGCAGTATTTT. Translating it yields CASSGPVPDTQYF.

The chain has TRBV18 and TRBJ2-1; 8 nucleotides line up with TRBD2. Trimming cost V 4 bases and J 5 bases; bases outside gene matches: 1. CDR1 KGHSH and CDR2 LQKENI come from the germline V gene. There are 13 residues in the CDR3. CDR3 in amino acids: CASSQGLDNEQFF. The CDR3 bases are TGTGCCAGCTCACAGGGACTAGACAATGAGCAGTTCTTC.

The gene calls are TRBV2 and TRBJ2-3, with 8 bases aligning to TRBD2. CDR1 and CDR2 (germline): SNHLY, FYNNEI. The V gene end was trimmed by 5 bases and the J gene end by 5 bases; junction bases not matched to a gene: 3. This CDR3 contains 13 residues. The CDR3 DNA reads as TGTGCCAGCAGTAGCGGGAGAGGAGATACGCAGTATTTT. Translated: CASSSGRGDTQYF. Supplemented by reference TRBV2 and TRBJ2-3, the full variable domain reads EPEVTQTPSHQVTQMGQEVILRCVPISNHLYFYWYRQILGQKVEFLVSFYNNEISEKSEIFDDQFSVERPDGSNFTLKIRSTKLEDSAMYFCASSSGRGDTQYFGPGTRLTVL.

Of note for this clone: The germline gene is not matched at one end of the junction; a read error may be the cause. The V gene is TRBV7-9, the J gene TRBJ1-2; perhaps TRBD1 as D (6 bases). The CDR3 totals 13 residues. Germline lookup yields CDR1 SEHNR and CDR2 FQNEAQ (reference sequence). The CDR3 reads CASSLKGDYGYTF. The CDR3 DNA is TGTGCCAGCAGCTTAAAGGGGGACTACGGCTACACCTTC.

The chain uses TRBV5-1 and TRBJ1-1; D uncertain. V was pared by 0 bases and J by 2 bases, with 11 bases between. The CDR3 totals 15 residues. CDR1 is SGHRS, CDR2 YFSETQ, per germline. CDR3 nucleotides: TGCGCCAGCAGCTTGGGTTGGGGTGATAACACTGAAGCTTTCTTT. Protein: CASSLGWGDNTEAFF.

The J gene is TRBJ2-4, the V gene TRBV18; 8 bases line up with TRBD1. The trim removed 6 bases at V and 5 bases at J, leaving 6 bases unmatched. The germline V gene has CDR1 KGHSH and CDR2 LQKENI. This CDR3 is 14 amino acids long. CDR3 bases: TGTGCCAGCTCGACCCAGGGGGCGCAAAACATTCAGTACTTC. Its translation: CASSTQGAQNIQYF.

This chain links TRBV7-2 with TRBJ2-7; TRBD2 matches 14 bases. The CDR3 has 15 amino acids. Trimming at V came to 4 bases and at J to 6 bases, leaving 5 bases not matched to a gene. Germline V lookup: CDR1 SGHTA, CDR2 FQGNSA. CDR3 DNA: TGTGCCAGCAGCTCTGGGGGACTAGCGGGAGTCGAGCAGTACTTC. It yields the protein CASSSGGLAGVEQYF.

The chain links TRBV7-3 to TRBJ2-7; 7 nucleotides match TRBD1. Germline loops: CDR1 SGHTA, CDR2 FQGTGA. The trim removed 3 bases at V and 2 bases at J, leaving 1 base unmatched. The CDR3 is 13 amino acids. The CDR3: CASSFTGAYEQYF. The CDR3 DNA follows: TGTGCCAGCAGCTTCACAGGGGCCTACGAGCAGTACTTC.

This clone is a singleton in its sample. V gene TRBV5-4 combines with J gene TRBJ2-1; TRBD1 matches at 9 bases. This CDR3 is 16 amino acids long. Germline CDR1 reads SGHNT; CDR2 reads YYREEE (reference sequence). Losses at the gene ends were 4 bases for V and 2 bases for J; bases not matched to a gene: 7. The CDR3 region is CASSREGTGTYNEQFF. The CDR3 DNA reads TGTGCCAGCAGCAGAGAGGGGACAGGGACCTACAATGAGCAGTTCTTC.

The chain joins TRBV6-1 to TRBJ2-7, with 11 bases lining up with TRBD2. Germline CDR1 and CDR2: MNHNS and SASEGT. The V gene end was trimmed by 6 bases and the J gene end by 4 bases; junction bases not matched to a gene: 8. This CDR3 has 15 amino acids. The CDR3 sequence is CASSYLLAGAYEQYF. The CDR3 nucleotides are TGTGCCAGCAGCTATCTACTAGCGGGAGCATACGAGCAGTACTTC.